The source of this TCR beta chain is a study of blood T cell repertoires in COVID-19 (dated by TCRdb to about 2020). Regarding the study in general: Samples covering the acute and convalescent phases of COVID-19 were provided by collaborators in the United States, Italy and Spain. The repertoires were made available in a free public database intended to serve as a resource for research on the immune response to SARS-CoV-2. The samples were drawn from two sources: the first 160 participants of the ongoing ImmuneRACE study, and some 1,300 subjects contributed by 6 global collaborators. The sample metadata nearly always contained a de-identified subject ID, COVID-19 status, age in years and sex. The material from the prospective study consisted of cDNA or gDNA derived from T cells, B-cell-depleted T cells, or PBMCs. Where HLA class I and class II types were available, the types were taken from metadata supplied by the sample provider, not from assay-based typing. The dataset comprised deeply sampled blood TCRbeta repertoires from subjects exposed to, actively infected with, or recovered from COVID-19.

What the research found in general, with its limitations: The amount of clinical and demographic metadata varied by source and participant and was provided uncurated.

On this clone itself: Its recognized antigen is unknown. No base qualities exist here, and no much larger clone lies one base off it.

The germline V gene encodes CDR1 SGHRS and CDR2 YFSETQ. Germline trimming: 5 bases from V, 8 bases from J; junction bases outside gene matches: 5. Including cysteine and phenylalanine, the CDR3 has 13 amino acids. Only the CDR3 part of the read is kept: 39 bases, read in frame from the first base. Participants in the prospective study were enrolled through a virtual design, were aged roughly 18 to 100 years, and lived in approximately 25 United States geographic areas. In the prospective study, participants were assigned to cohorts based on the clinical history participants reported in a screening survey and a study questionnaire. Each participant in the prospective study had whole blood, serum and a nasopharyngeal or oropharyngeal swab collected by mobile phlebotomists. Over an approximately 2-month period, participants in the prospective study had the option of providing additional blood draws and questionnaires. Prospective study blood samples were shipped either frozen or at room temperature before DNA extraction.

TCRbeta CDR3 regions were amplified from genomic DNA by means of the immunoSEQ Assay, a bias-controlled multiplex PCR. Concerning the study's data processing: The number of nucleated cells in each sample was estimated by amplification of reference gene primers within the assay. To quantify the absolute abundance of each unique TCRbeta CDR3 rearrangement, sequence reads were collapsed and filtered. For each sample, productive Simpson clonality was calculated as the square root of Simpson's diversity index across productive rearrangements. What TCRdb holds here is the immuneACCESS table cut down to in-frame rearrangements. Part of the clones is not present; checked against another copy, under half of the missing clones reflect an unresolved V gene, and the others are unexplained. V, J and clone size are taken as reported in that table, and D and trimming were inferred from the DNA itself. The sample table shows about 210,000 clones, and about 91% are seen once. Over 9% of the sample is held by the ten biggest clonotypes.

The sample comprised PBMCs or T cells enriched from blood (not recorded which). The TCR sequence derives from a man between 18 and 35 years old with acute COVID-19. This receptor chain uses TRBV5-1 and TRBJ1-2; a stretch of 11 junction bases matches TRBD1. At the DNA level, the sequence is TGCGCCAGCAGTCGGGGACAGGGGGACGGCTACACCTTC. Translated, this gives CASSRGQGDGYTF.